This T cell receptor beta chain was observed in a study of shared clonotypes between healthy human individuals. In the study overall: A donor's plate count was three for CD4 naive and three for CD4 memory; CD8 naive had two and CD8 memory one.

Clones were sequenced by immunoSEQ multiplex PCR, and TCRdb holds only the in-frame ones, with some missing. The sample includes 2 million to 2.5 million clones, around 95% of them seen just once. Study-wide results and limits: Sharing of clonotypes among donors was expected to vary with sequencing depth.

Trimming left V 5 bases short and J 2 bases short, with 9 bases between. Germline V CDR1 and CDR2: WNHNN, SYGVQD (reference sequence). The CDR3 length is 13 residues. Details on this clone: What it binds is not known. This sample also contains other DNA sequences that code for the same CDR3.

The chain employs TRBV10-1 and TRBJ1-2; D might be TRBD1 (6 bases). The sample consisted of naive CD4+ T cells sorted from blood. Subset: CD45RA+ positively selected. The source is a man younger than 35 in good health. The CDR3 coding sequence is TGCGCCAGCAGTAAGGACAGAAACTATGGCTACACCTTC. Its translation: CASSKDRNYGYTF.